This T cell receptor (beta chain) was identified in a study of CD8+ T cells in alopecia areata. Extraction of RNA preceded its reverse transcription into cDNA, which served as the sequencing template. Produced via immunoSEQ multiplex PCR; TCRdb's table is partial and in-frame only. The repertoire holds approximately 130,000 clones, with around 50% as singletons. Punch biopsies of lesional scalp, plus peripheral blood, were taken from alopecia areata patients. V was cut by 5 bases and J by 3 bases, with 15 bases left in between. Germline V CDR1 and CDR2: SGHRS, YFSETQ. The CDR3 contains 14 residues. Study-wide findings and caveats: The study found higher clonality in lesional than normal scalp, especially in alopecia totalis/universalis. Besides other cells, scalp samples also yield sequences of resident alphabeta T cells from normal skin.

A word on this clone: The antigen is unknown.

The TCR comes from a human donor with alopecia areata. The sample taken for sequencing was NKG2D-low CD8+ T cells sorted from blood. The J gene is TRBJ2-7, the V gene TRBV5-1, with D perhaps matching TRBD1 or TRBD2 (5 bases each). CDR3 loop: CASSWKGRGYEQYF. The DNA of the CDR3 is TGCGCCAGCAGTTGGAAGGGACGAGGCTACGAGCAGTACTTC.